The TCR beta chain under discussion was sequenced for a study of CD8+CD57+ T cells in acquired aplastic anemia. This clonotype was observed a handful of times. Genomic DNA acted as the template from which TCR beta VDJ combination and CDR3 sequence profiling were carried out. MiXCR was run by TCRdb on the reads, yielding one entry per CDR3 protein. This repertoire shows 400,000 to 600,000 distinct CDR3 sequences, under 40% found once; its top ten account for 0.82%. Before being chosen for sequencing, patients had shown CD8+CD57+ cell expansion by flow cytometry. The specimen sequenced was sorted CD4+, CD8+, or CD8+CD57+ T cells (not recorded which) from PBMCs. The TCR comes from a human donor with aplastic anemia.

The CDR3 here is CASSTKQPRGINNQPQHF. DNA of the CDR3: TGTGCCAGTAGTACTAAACAACCACGGGGAATTAACAATCAGCCCCAGCATTTT. The V and J genes are TRBV19 and TRBJ1-5; no definite D call. Germline lookup yields CDR1 LNHDA and CDR2 SQIVND (reference sequence). V lost 4 bases, J lost 3 bases, and 22 bases lay in between. This CDR3 region has 18 residues.